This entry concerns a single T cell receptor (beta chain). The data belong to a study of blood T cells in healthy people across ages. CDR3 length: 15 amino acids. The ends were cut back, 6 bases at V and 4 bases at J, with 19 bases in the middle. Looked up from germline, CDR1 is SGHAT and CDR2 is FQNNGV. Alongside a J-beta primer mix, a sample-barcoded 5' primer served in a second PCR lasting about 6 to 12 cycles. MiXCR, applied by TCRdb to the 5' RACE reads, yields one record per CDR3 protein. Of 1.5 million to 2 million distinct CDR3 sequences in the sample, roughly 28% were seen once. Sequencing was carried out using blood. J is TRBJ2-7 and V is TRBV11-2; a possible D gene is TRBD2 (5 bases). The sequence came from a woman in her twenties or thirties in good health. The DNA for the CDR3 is TGTGCCAGCAGAACGGGTGGGCTAGGGAGATACGAGCAGTACTTC. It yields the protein CASRTGGLGRYEQYF.